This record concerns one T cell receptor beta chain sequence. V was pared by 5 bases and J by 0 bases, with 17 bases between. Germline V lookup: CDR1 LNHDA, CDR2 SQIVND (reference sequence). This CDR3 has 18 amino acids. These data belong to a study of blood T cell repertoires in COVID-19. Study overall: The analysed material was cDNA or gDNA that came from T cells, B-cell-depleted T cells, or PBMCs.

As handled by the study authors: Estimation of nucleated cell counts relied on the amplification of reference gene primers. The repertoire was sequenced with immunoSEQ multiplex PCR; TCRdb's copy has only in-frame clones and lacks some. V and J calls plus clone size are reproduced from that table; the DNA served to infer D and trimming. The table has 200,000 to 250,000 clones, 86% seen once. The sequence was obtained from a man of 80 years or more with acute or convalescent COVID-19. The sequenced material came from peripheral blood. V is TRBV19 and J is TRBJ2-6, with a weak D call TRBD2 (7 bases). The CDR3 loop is CASSSLRGRNSGANVLTF. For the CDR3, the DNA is TGTGCCAGTAGTTCGCTGCGGGGGCGAAACTCTGGGGCCAACGTCCTGACTTTC.